These T cell receptor beta chains were read from a single sample in a study of T cells after yellow fever vaccination. One entry per CDR3 protein results from TCRdb running MiXCR on the 5' RACE reads. The sample holds nearly 300,000 distinct CDR3 sequences, 7.5% to 9.5% seen once. Sequenced here: CD4+ T cells sorted from PBMCs, sampled 5 days after the yellow fever booster vaccination. These receptors were collected from a man aged 18 to 29 who received the YFV17D yellow fever vaccine. CDR3s include the opening cysteine and the closing phenylalanine or tryptophan. Each record gives: J gene, D gene, V gene, clone size, CDR3 DNA, CDR3 protein. The D gene is left open where the match is weak. Part of the rows lack a size; the others show once, few, many or a class for expanded clones.

TRBJ2-6 | NA | TRBV5-6 | NA | TGTGCCAGCAGCTTGCTCCCTGGGGCCAACGTCCTGACTTTC | CASSLLPGANVLTF
TRBJ2-5 | NA | TRBV12-3/TRBV12-4 | NA | TGTGCCAGCAGTTGGGACGAAAAAGAGACCCAGTACTTC | CASSWDEKETQYF
TRBJ2-7 | TRBD1 | TRBV3-1 | many | TGTGCCAGCAGCCAGAGTCCGGGACAGGGGTACTACGAGCAGTACTTC | CASSQSPGQGYYEQYF
TRBJ2-5 | TRBD2 | TRBV6-1 | few | TGTGCCAGCAGTGAAGCTCTAGCGGAAGAGACCCAGTACTTC | CASSEALAEETQYF
TRBJ2-7 | NA | TRBV12-3/TRBV12-4 | many | TGTGCCAGCAGTTTCGGGAGCGGCTACGAGCAGTACTTC | CASSFGSGYEQYF
TRBJ2-7 | TRBD1 | TRBV5-5 | many | TGTGCCAGCAGCTTGGCCGAGCCCTTTGGGGACAGGGTCTACGAGCAGTACTTC | CASSLAEPFGDRVYEQYF
TRBJ1-2 | NA | TRBV20-1 | few | TGCAGTGTCAAGACCGGGACACGTTACTATGGCTACACCTTC | CSVKTGTRYYGYTF
TRBJ1-1 | NA | TRBV29-1 | few | TGCAGCGTTTTCCGGGACGGTAGCCTGAACACTGAAGCTTTCTTT | CSVFRDGSLNTEAFF
TRBJ1-2 | NA | TRBV11-2 | few | TGTGCCAGCAGCTTAGGGAACAGGGACTCATATGGCTACACCTTC | CASSLGNRDSYGYTF
TRBJ2-3 | NA | TRBV6-2/TRBV6-3 | few | TGTGCCAGCAGTTCGACAGTCACAGATACGCAGTATTTT | CASSSTVTDTQYF
TRBJ2-5 | TRBD2 | TRBV7-2 | few | TGTGCCAGCAGCACGGGACTAGCGGGGGGCGGGGCCCAGTACTTC | CASSTGLAGGGAQYF
TRBJ2-7 | NA | TRBV7-8 | NA | TGTGCCAGCAGCTTAGGTTTCCGGCAGCCCTACGAGCAGTACTTC | CASSLGFRQPYEQYF
TRBJ2-3 | TRBD2 | TRBV20-1 | few | TGCAGTGCTAGAGATCGGGCTAGCGGGGGGGCAGATACGCAGTATTTT | CSARDRASGGADTQYF
TRBJ2-4 | NA | TRBV15 | NA | TGTGCCACCAGCAGAGATCGAACAGGGAGGGACATTCAGTACTTC | CATSRDRTGRDIQYF
TRBJ2-1 | NA | TRBV7-7 | NA | TGTGCTAGCAGCACCGGGGGCTCACCCTACAATGAGCAGTTCTTC | CASSTGGSPYNEQFF
TRBJ2-3 | NA | TRBV19 | few | TGTGCCAGTAGGCTACAGAATACGCAGTATTTT | CASRLQNTQYF
TRBJ1-1 | TRBD1 | TRBV6-2/TRBV6-3 | NA | TGTGCCAGCAGTTACACAGGGGCGAACACTGAAGCTTTCTTT | CASSYTGANTEAFF
TRBJ2-7 | NA | TRBV12-3/TRBV12-4 | NA | TGTGCCAGCTCTACGGGGGCCGGGAGCTACGAGCAGTACTTC | CASSTGAGSYEQYF
TRBJ2-1 | NA | TRBV7-2 | NA | TGTGCCAGCAGCCAAACTAGTGGCAATGAGCAGTTCTTC | CASSQTSGNEQFF
TRBJ1-1 | NA | TRBV7-2 | NA | TGTGCCAGCAGCTTACTACAGGGTGGGTTGTACACTGAAGCTTTCTTT | CASSLLQGGLYTEAFF
TRBJ1-2 | NA | TRBV20-1 | few | TGCAGTGCTAGCTCGACGGGGCATGGCTACACCTTC | CSASSTGHGYTF
TRBJ1-4 | NA | TRBV12-3/TRBV12-4 | few | TGTGCCAGCAGCCCCGGGACGGCTATGATTTTT | CASSPGTAMIF
TRBJ1-5 | NA | TRBV25-1 | NA | TGTGCCAGCAGTAACAGGGACCAGCCCCAGCATTTT | CASSNRDQPQHF
TRBJ1-2 | NA | TRBV7-6 | few | TGTGCCAGCAGCTTAGTAGCTAGCAGGATCGGGGGATATGGCTACACCTTC | CASSLVASRIGGYGYTF
TRBJ2-7 | TRBD2 | TRBV6-5 | NA | TGTGCCAGCAGTTATTCAGGACTAGCGGCGGCCTACGAGCAGTACTTC | CASSYSGLAAAYEQYF
TRBJ2-1 | TRBD1 | TRBV7-3 | many | TGTGCCAGCAGCTTGACAGGGGGCCCCACAGATGAGCAGTTCTTC | CASSLTGGPTDEQFF
TRBJ2-3 | TRBD2 | TRBV4-3 | NA | TGCGCCAGCGGGCTCGGGGGGAGCACAGATACGCAGTATTTT | CASGLGGSTDTQYF
TRBJ2-5 | NA | TRBV20-1 | NA | TGCAGTGCTAGGACGGTCCAAGAGACCCAGTACTTC | CSARTVQETQYF
TRBJ1-2 | NA | TRBV4-3 | NA | TGCGCCAGCAGCCAAGGCTCGGTCGGCGGCTATGGCTACACCTTC | CASSQGSVGGYGYTF
TRBJ2-1 | TRBD2 | TRBV4-3 | few | TGCGCCAGCAGCCTTGAGCGGGGTACCAATGAGCAGTTCTTC | CASSLERGTNEQFF
TRBJ2-5 | NA | TRBV4-3 | many | TGCGCCAGCAGCCAGAGGGGTCCGGGGGTGAAGACCCAGTACTTC | CASSQRGPGVKTQYF
TRBJ1-4 | NA | TRBV4-1 | NA | TGCGCCAGCAGCCAAGTCTCGCCGGTGAATGAAAAACTGTTTTTT | CASSQVSPVNEKLFF
TRBJ1-4 | NA | TRBV19 | NA | TGTGCCAGTACTAATGAAAAACTGTTTTTT | CASTNEKLFF
TRBJ2-7 | TRBD1 | TRBV19 | NA | TGTGCCAGTGGGGACAGGGGGTACTACGAGCAGTACTTC | CASGDRGYYEQYF
TRBJ2-2 | TRBD2 | TRBV20-1 | NA | TGCAGTGCTAGAGGACTAGCGGGGGGGTCCGCCGGGGAGCTGTTTTTT | CSARGLAGGSAGELFF
TRBJ2-3 | NA | TRBV10-3 | NA | TGTGCCATCAGTGAAGGGACGGGCCGCACAGATACGCAGTATTTT | CAISEGTGRTDTQYF
TRBJ2-5 | NA | TRBV18 | NA | TGTGCCAGCTCACCACCGAGAGGGGGGCAAGAGACCCAGTACTTC | CASSPPRGGQETQYF
TRBJ1-1 | NA | TRBV6-2/TRBV6-3 | NA | TGTGCCAGCGCTACGGCCAACATGAACACTGAAGCTTTCTTT | CASATANMNTEAFF
TRBJ1-6 | TRBD1 | TRBV7-2 | NA | TGTGCCAGCAGGGGACAGCGAGTTCGTTCACCCCTCCACTTT | CASRGQRVRSPLHF
TRBJ1-6 | NA | TRBV11-2 | few | TGTGCCAGCAGCTTCGAGTGGGACACCTCACCCCTCCACTTT | CASSFEWDTSPLHF
TRBJ2-2 | TRBD2 | TRBV19 | few | TGTGCCAGTAGAGCGGGGGGTTCCACCGGGGAGCTGTTTTTT | CASRAGGSTGELFF
TRBJ2-2 | NA | TRBV28 | NA | TGTGCCAGCAGGAGGGGTGGGGTGAACACCGGGGAGCTGTTTTTT | CASRRGGVNTGELFF
TRBJ2-3 | NA | TRBV28 | few | TGTGCCAGCAGTACCGGGACTCAGGGGGATACGCAGTATTTT | CASSTGTQGDTQYF
TRBJ2-7 | NA | TRBV6-2/TRBV6-3 | many | TGTGCCAGCACCGCTCACGGGTTTCTTCAGAACGAGCAGTACTTC | CASTAHGFLQNEQYF
TRBJ2-1 | TRBD2 | TRBV6-1 | NA | TGTGCCAGCAGTGAACACAGCGGGGGCTTGAATGAGCAGTTCTTC | CASSEHSGGLNEQFF
TRBJ2-3 | NA | TRBV2 | few | TGTGCCAGCAGTCAGCAGCTTCCTAGCACAGATACGCAGTATTTT | CASSQQLPSTDTQYF
TRBJ2-4 | NA | TRBV11-2 | many | TGTGCCAGCAGCCCTAGGGGCCTTATCAAAAACATTCAGTACTTC | CASSPRGLIKNIQYF
TRBJ2-1 | NA | TRBV27 | NA | TGTGCCAGCAGGGAGGCAGGGGTCGGGAATGAGCAGTTCTTC | CASREAGVGNEQFF
TRBJ1-1 | NA | TRBV5-1 | many | TGCGCCAGCAGCTGGGGAGGGTTTGTTGTCGTGACTGAAGCTTTCTTT | CASSWGGFVVVTEAFF
TRBJ2-2 | TRBD1 | TRBV5-1 | many | TGCGCCAGCAGCTCGGGACAGGGGGCCATCACCGGGGAGCTGTTTTTT | CASSSGQGAITGELFF
TRBJ2-1 | NA | TRBV20-1 | few | TGCAGTGCGACAAATCTCGAGGCAGGGGCGGACAATGAGCAGTTCTTC | CSATNLEAGADNEQFF